The 9 T cell receptor beta chains below all came from one sample that was sequenced in a study of molecular identifiers for immune sequencing clone quantification. Using its own MiXCR run on the PCR reads, TCRdb lists one record per CDR3 protein. The top ten clones hold 1.5% to 1.7% of a sample with about 65,000 distinct CDR3 sequences, about 18% of them seen once. The sample taken for sequencing was naive CD8+ T cells from blood, with Jurkat cell RNA spiked in. Subset denoted: FACS-sorted CD8+CD4-CCR7+CD45RA+ naive T cells. The receptors were gathered from a human donor in good health. Some libraries in this study had Jurkat cell RNA spiked in.

V gene TRBV6-2 or TRBV6-3 combines with J gene TRBJ2-7; no definite D call. Looked up from germline, CDR1 is MNHEY and CDR2 is SVGEGT. This CDR3 has 17 residues. The ends were cut back, 2 bases at V and 3 bases at J, with 20 bases in the middle. The CDR3 loop reads CASSYDDDGAWGYEQYF. The CDR3 DNA follows: TGTGCCAGCAGTTACGATGATGACGGCGCATGGGGCTACGAGCAGTACTTC.

This clonotype was seen only a few times. A much larger clone is a single base away; this may be a read error. CDR3 residues: CASSRPDSLSYNKQFF. The DNA of the CDR3 is TGTGCCAGCAGTCGCCCGGACAGCCTCTCCTACAATAAGCAGTTCTTC. The chain carries TRBV27 and TRBJ2-1; D is perhaps TRBD1 (6 bases). This CDR3 spans 16 amino acids. In germline, CDR1 is MNHEY, CDR2 SMNVEV (reference sequence).

V usage is TRBV3-1 and J usage is TRBJ2-4, with D maybe TRBD2 (6 bases). Germline CDR1 and CDR2: LGHDT and YNNKEL (reference sequence). Trimming cost V 0 bases and J 13 bases, with 25 bases left between them. This CDR3 has 17 amino acids. CDR3 amino acids: CASSQEVGILAKSIQYF. CDR3 bases: TGTGCCAGCAGCCAAGAGGTCGGGATACTAGCCAAAAGCATCCAGTACTTC.

The CDR3 bases are TGTGCCAGCAGTTTAGCGCAGGGGTACCCCTACGAGCAGTACTTC. Its protein is CASSLAQGYPYEQYF. The J gene is TRBJ2-7, the V gene TRBV12-3 or TRBV12-4, with D possibly TRBD1 on 6 matching bases. Trimming took off 0 bases at V and 2 bases at J, with 11 bases between the two ends. The CDR3 spans 15 residues.

At least ten counts were recorded for this clonotype. The gene calls are TRBV12-3 or TRBV12-4 and TRBJ2-1, with D unclear. The CDR3 covers 14 residues. Trimming took off 8 bases at V and 0 bases at J, with 11 bases between the two ends. The CDR3 DNA reads as TGTGCCAGCGGCGACGGAAGCTCCTACAATGAGCAGTTCTTC. It translates to CASGDGSSYNEQFF.

As concerns this clonotype: Being one base from a much bigger clone, this may be a read error. The rearrangement uses TRBV7-9 and TRBJ1-6; D is perhaps TRBD1 (5 bases). The germline CDR1 and CDR2 sequences are SEHNR and FQNEAQ (reference sequence). The CDR3 covers 16 residues. CDR3 residues: CAGSRDGSSYNSPLHF. CDR3 coding DNA: TGTGCCGGCAGCCGGGACGGGAGCTCCTATAATTCACCCCTCCACTTT.

V and J are TRBV6-5 and TRBJ2-7; D is undetermined. This CDR3 is built from 15 residues. Per the germline V gene, CDR1 is MNHEY and CDR2 is SVGAGI. V dropped 2 bases and J dropped 1 base, with 12 bases sitting between them. The CDR3 region is CASSYGGYGSYEQYF. In DNA, the CDR3 is TGTGCCAGCAGTTACGGTGGTTATGGATCCTACGAGCAGTACTTC.

With regard to this clonotype: A read error may produce the germline difference seen at one junction end. The rearrangement uses TRBV20-1 and TRBJ2-7; D is unresolved. The CDR3 is 14 amino acids. Germline assignment: CDR1 DFQATT and CDR2 SNEGSKA (reference sequence). CDR3 sequence: CSASATHLTYERYF. DNA for the CDR3: TGCAGTGCTTCCGCAACCCACTTGACCTACGAGCGGTACTTC.

With respect to this clonotype: This may be a read error, as it is one base from a much larger clone. The CDR3 DNA follows: TGTGCCAGCACCCCCCTCACCTACGAGCAGTACTTC. Amino acid sequence: CASTPLTYEQYF. The V call is TRBV7-2, the J call TRBJ2-7; D not resolved. CDR1 is SGHTA, CDR2 FQGNSA, per germline. This CDR3 comprises 12 residues. V dropped 7 bases and J dropped 2 bases, with 9 bases sitting between them.